Here is one T cell receptor beta chain with its context. Its antigen is unknown. The germline gene is not matched at one end of the junction; a read error may be the cause. This sample also contains other DNA sequences that code for the same CDR3. The sample is drawn from a study of T cell responses to AZD1222 COVID-19 vaccine. Study-wide results and limits: Vaccination with two AZD1222 doses was followed by a rise in Spike-specific TCR breadth and depth.

Data came from immunoSEQ multiplex PCR; TCRdb stores just in-frame clones and leaves some out. The sample records more than 90,000 clones, about 86% being singletons. Sequenced material: peripheral blood, taken 28 days after the second AZD1222 dose. The source is an adult who received the AZD1222 COVID-19 vaccine.

CDR3 in amino acids: CASSHLRLAGGTGELFF. The CDR3 DNA reads as TGCGCTAGCAGCCACCTGAGACTAGCGGGGGGCACCGGGGAGCTGTTTTTT. V and J are TRBV4-1 and TRBJ2-2, with 13 bases aligning to TRBD2. CDR3 size: 17 residues. In germline, CDR1 is MGHRA, CDR2 YSYEKL.